The present T cell receptor (beta chain) was sequenced within a study of T cells in Graves' hyperthyroidism and ophthalmopathy. General study points: In simple terms, a model built on 13 V-J features told ophthalmopathy apart from stable hyperthyroidism. Blood shared most expanded thyroid clonotypes above 0.001.

This CDR3 has 17 amino acids. V shed 6 bases, J shed 8 bases, and the junction held 13 bases outside the gene matches. For this clonotype: Its target is not known.

Roughly 10 ml of fresh peripheral blood supplied the PBMCs. Researchers took RNA transcripts and amplified the TCR beta CDR3 regions from them. A first-round RT-PCR of the TCR CDR3 used the HTBI primer set. TCRdb re-called the multiplex PCR reads through MiXCR, storing one row per CDR3 protein. Of about 480,000 distinct CDR3 sequences in the sample, roughly 22% were seen once. This rearrangement joins TRBV12-3 or TRBV12-4 to TRBJ2-1; 13 bases map to TRBD2. Material: blood. The source of this sequence is an older woman with Graves' ophthalmopathy. The CDR3 sequence is CASSRTVTSGRADEQFF. CDR3 DNA sequence: TGTGCCAGCAGCCGCACCGTTACTAGCGGGAGGGCCGATGAGCAGTTCTTC.